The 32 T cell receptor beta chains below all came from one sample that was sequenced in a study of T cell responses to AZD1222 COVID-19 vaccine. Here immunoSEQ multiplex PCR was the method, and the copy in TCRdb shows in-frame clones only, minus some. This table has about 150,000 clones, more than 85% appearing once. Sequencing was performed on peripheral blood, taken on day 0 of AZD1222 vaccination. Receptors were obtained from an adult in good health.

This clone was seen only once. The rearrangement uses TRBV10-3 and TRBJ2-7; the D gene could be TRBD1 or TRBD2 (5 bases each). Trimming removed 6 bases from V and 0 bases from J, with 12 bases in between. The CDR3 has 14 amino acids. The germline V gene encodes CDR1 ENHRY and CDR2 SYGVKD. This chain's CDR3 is CAISPGTGSYEQYF. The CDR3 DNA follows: TGTGCCATCAGCCCCGGGACGGGCTCCTACGAGCAGTACTTC.

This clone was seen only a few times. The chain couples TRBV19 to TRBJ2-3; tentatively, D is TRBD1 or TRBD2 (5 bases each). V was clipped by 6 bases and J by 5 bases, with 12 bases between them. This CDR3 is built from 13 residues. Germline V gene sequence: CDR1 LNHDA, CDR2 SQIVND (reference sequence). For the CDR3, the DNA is TGTGCCAGTAGAGAGGGGCCGGGAGATACGCAGTATTTT. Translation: CASREGPGDTQYF.

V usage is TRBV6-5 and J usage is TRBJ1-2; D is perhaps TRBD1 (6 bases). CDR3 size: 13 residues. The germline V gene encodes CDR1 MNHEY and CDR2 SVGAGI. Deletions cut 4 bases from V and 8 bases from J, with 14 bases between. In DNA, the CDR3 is TGTGCCAGCAGTTCGGGTCTGGGGGGCGGCTACACCTTC. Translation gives CASSSGLGGGYTF.

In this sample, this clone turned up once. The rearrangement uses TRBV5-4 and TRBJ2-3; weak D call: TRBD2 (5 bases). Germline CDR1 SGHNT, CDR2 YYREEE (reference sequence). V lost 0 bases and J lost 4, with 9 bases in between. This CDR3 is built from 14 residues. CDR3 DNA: TGTGCCAGCAGCTTGGCCACTAGGCCAGATACGCAGTATTTT. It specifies CASSLATRPDTQYF.

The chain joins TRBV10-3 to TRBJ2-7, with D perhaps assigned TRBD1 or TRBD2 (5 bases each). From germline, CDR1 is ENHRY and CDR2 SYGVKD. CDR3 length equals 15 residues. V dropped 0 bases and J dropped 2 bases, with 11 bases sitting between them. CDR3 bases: TGTGCCATCAGTGAGTCGTATGGGGGTACCTACGAGCAGTACTTC. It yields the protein CAISESYGGTYEQYF.

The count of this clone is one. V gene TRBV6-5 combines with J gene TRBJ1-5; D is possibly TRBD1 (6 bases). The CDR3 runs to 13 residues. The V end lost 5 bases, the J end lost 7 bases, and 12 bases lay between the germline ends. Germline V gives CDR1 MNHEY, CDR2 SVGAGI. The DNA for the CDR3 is TGTGCCAGCAGTCCCCAGGGGAAACAGCCCCAGCATTTT. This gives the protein CASSPQGKQPQHF.

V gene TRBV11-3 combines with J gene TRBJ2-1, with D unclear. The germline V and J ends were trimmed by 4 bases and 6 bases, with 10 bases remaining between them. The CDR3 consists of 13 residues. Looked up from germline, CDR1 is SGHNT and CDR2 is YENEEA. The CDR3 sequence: CASSSLLRNEQFF. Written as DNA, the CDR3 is TGTGCCAGCAGCTCCCTACTACGCAATGAGCAGTTCTTC. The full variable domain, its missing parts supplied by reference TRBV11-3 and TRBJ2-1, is EAGVVQSPRYKIIEKKQPVAFWCNPISGHNTLYWYLQNLGQGPELLIRYENEEAVDDSQLPKDRFSAERLKGVDSTLKIQPAELGDSAVYLCASSSLLRNEQFFGPGTRLTVL.

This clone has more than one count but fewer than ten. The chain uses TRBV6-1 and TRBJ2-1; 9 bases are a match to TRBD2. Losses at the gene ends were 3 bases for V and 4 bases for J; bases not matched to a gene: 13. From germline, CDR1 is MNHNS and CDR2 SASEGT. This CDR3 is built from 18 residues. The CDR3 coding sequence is TGTGCCAGCAGTGACCCACTAGTTAGCGGGGGAGTATACAATGAGCAGTTCTTC. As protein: CASSDPLVSGGVYNEQFF.

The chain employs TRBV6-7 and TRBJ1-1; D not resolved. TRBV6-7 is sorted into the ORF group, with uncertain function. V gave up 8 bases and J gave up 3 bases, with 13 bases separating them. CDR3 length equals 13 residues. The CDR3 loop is CASHGPHDTEAFF. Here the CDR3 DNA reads TGTGCCAGCCATGGCCCCCACGACACTGAAGCTTTCTTT.

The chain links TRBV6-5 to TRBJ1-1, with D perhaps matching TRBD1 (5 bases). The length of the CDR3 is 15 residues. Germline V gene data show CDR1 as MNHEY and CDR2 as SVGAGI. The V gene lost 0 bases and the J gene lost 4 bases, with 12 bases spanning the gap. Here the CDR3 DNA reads TGTGCCAGCAGTTACTCGTGGGGGGGTATCACTGAAGCTTTCTTT. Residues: CASSYSWGGITEAFF.

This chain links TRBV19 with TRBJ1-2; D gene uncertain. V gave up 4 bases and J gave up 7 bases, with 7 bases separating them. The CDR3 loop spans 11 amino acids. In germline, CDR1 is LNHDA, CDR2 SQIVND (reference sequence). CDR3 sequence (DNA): TGTGCCAGTAGTACTAGTGTTGGCTACACCTTC. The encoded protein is CASSTSVGYTF.

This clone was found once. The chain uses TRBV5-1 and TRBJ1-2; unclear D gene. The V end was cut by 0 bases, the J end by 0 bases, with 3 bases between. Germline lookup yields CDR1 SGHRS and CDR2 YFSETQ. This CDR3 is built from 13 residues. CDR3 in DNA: TGCGCCAGCAGCTTGGGGGCTAACTATGGCTACACCTTC. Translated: CASSLGANYGYTF.

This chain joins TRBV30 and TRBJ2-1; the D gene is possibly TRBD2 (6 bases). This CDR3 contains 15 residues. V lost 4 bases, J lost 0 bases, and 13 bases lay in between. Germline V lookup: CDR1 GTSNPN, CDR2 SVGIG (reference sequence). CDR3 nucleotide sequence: TGTGCCTGGACCCGCGGGGCCAGCTCCTACAATGAGCAGTTCTTC. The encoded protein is CAWTRGASSYNEQFF.

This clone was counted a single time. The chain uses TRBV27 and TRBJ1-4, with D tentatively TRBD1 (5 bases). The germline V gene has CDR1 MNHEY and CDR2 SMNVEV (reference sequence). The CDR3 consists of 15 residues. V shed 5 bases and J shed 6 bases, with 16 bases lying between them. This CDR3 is CASSDVQGVDEKLFF. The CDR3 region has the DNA TGTGCCAGCAGTGATGTTCAGGGAGTCGATGAAAAACTGTTTTTT.

In DNA form, the CDR3 reads TGTGCCAGCAGCTCCCTCTGGGACGAGCAGTACTTC. Amino acids: CASSSLWDEQYF. V and J are TRBV11-3 and TRBJ2-7; no clear D gene. The CDR3 extends over 12 amino acids. Trimming removed 4 bases from V and 5 bases from J, with 9 bases in between. CDR1 is SGHNT, CDR2 YENEEA, per germline.

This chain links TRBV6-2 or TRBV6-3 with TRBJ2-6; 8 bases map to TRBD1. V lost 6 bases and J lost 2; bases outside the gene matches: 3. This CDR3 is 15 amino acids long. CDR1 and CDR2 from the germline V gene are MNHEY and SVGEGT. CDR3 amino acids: CASSVQGAGANVLTF. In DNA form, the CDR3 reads TGTGCCAGCAGCGTACAGGGGGCTGGGGCCAACGTCCTGACTTTC.

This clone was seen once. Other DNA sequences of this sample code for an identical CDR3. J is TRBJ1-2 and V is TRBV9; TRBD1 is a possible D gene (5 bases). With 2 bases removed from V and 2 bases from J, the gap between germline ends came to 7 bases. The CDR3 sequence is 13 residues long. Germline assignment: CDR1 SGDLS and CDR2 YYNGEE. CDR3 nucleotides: TGTGCCAGCAGCGTTGGGGGAAACTATGGCTACACCTTC. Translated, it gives CASSVGGNYGYTF.

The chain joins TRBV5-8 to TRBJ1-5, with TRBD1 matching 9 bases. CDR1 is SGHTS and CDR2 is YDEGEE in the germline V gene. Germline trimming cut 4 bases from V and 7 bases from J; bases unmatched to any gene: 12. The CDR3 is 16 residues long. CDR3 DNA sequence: TGTGCCAGCAGCGACCCGGGACAGGGAGCCCCCCAGCCCCAGCATTTT. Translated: CASSDPGQGAPQPQHF.

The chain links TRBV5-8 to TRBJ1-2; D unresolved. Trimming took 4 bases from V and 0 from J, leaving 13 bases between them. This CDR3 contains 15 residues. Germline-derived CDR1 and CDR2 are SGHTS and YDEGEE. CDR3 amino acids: CASSDAWVSNYGYTF. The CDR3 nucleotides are TGTGCCAGCAGCGACGCCTGGGTTTCTAACTATGGCTACACCTTC. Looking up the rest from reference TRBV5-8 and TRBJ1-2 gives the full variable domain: EAGVTQSPTHLIKTRGQQATLRCSPISGHTSVYWYQQALGLGLQFLLWYDEGEERNRGNFPPRFSGRQFPNYSSELNVNALELEDSALYLCASSDAWVSNYGYTFGSGTRLTVV.

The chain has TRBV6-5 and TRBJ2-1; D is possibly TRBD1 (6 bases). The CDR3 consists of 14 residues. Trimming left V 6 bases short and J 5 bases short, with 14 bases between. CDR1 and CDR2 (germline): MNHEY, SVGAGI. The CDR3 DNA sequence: TGTGCCAGCAGACAGCAGGGGACGAACAATGAGCAGTTCTTC. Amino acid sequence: CASRQQGTNNEQFF.

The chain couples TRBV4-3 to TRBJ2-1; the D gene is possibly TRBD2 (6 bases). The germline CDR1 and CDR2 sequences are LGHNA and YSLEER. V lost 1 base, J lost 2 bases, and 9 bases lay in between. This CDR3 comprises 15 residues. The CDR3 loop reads CASSQVPGAYNEQFF. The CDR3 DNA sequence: TGCGCCAGCAGCCAAGTCCCGGGGGCCTACAATGAGCAGTTCTTC.

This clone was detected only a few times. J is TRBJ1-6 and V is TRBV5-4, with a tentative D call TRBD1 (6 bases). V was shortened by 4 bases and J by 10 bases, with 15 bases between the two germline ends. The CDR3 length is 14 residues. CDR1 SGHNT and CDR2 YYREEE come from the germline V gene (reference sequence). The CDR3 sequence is CASSNTQGRSPLHF. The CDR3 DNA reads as TGTGCCAGCAGCAATACACAGGGTCGCTCACCCCTCCACTTT.

For the CDR3, the DNA is TGTGCCAGCAGCTCCATCGGGACAGGGAGTTCCTACACCTTC. This encodes CASSSIGTGSSYTF. The chain carries TRBV7-2 and TRBJ1-2, with 9 bases matching TRBD1. Per germline, CDR1 SGHTA and CDR2 FQGNSA. The V and J ends lost 4 bases and 10 bases, in that order; junction bases with no gene match: 10. The length of the CDR3 is 14 residues.

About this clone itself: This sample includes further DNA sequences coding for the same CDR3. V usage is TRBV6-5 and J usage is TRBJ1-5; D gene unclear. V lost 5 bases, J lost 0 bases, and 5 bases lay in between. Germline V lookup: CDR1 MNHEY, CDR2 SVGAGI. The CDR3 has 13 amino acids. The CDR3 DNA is TGTGCCAGCAGTAGTAATAGCAATCAGCCCCAGCATTTT. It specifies CASSSNSNQPQHF.

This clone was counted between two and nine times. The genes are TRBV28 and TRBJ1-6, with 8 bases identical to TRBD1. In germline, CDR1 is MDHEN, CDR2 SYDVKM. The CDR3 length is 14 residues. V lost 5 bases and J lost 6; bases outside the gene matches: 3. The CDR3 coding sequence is TGTGCCAGCAGTCCAGGACAGGGTAATTCACCCCTCCACTTT. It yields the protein CASSPGQGNSPLHF.

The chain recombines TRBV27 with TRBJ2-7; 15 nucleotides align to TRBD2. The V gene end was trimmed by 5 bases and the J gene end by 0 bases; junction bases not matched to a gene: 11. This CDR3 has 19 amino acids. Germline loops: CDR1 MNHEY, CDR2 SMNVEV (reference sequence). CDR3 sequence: CASSIASGLAGGFSYEQYF. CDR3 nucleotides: TGTGCCAGCAGTATCGCCTCCGGACTAGCGGGGGGGTTCTCCTACGAGCAGTACTTC.

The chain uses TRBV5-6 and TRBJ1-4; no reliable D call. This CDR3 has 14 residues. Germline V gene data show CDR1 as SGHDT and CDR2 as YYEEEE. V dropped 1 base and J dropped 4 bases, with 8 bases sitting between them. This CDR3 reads CASSLKPVNEKLFF. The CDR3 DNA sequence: TGTGCCAGCAGCTTGAAGCCAGTTAATGAAAAACTGTTTTTT.

CDR3 amino acids: CASSSGQTGIQETQYF. DNA for the CDR3: TGTGCCAGCAGCTCCGGACAAACCGGTATCCAAGAGACCCAGTACTTC. The chain employs TRBV7-8 and TRBJ2-5; tentative D call: TRBD1 (5 bases). Deletions cut 4 bases from V and 1 base from J, with 16 bases between. In germline, CDR1 is SGHVS, CDR2 FQNEAQ. CDR3 size: 16 residues. Using reference TRBV7-8 and TRBJ2-5 for the parts outside the CDR3, the full variable domain is GAGVSQSPRYKVAKRGQDVALRCDPISGHVSLFWYQQALGQGPEFLTYFQNEAQLDKSGLPSDRFFAERPEGSVSTLKIQRTQQEDSAVYLCASSSGQTGIQETQYFGPGTRLLVL.

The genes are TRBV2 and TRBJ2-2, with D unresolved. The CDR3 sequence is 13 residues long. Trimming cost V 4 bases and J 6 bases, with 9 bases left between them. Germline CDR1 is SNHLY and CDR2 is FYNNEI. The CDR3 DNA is TGTGCCAGCAGTGTAGGCTACGCCGGGGAGCTGTTTTTT. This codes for CASSVGYAGELFF.

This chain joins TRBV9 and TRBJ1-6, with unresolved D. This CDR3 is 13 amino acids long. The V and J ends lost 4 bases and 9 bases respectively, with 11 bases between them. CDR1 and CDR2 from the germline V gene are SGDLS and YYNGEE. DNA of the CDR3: TGTGCCAGCAGCCCTGGAGGACTTTCACCCCTCCACTTT. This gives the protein CASSPGGLSPLHF.

CDR3: CASKPFMGVSTEAFF. As DNA, the CDR3 is TGTGCCAGCAAACCGTTTATGGGGGTTAGCACTGAAGCTTTCTTT. The chain is built from TRBV9 and TRBJ1-1; possibly TRBD1 for D (5 bases). This CDR3 region has 15 residues. CDR1 is SGDLS, CDR2 YYNGEE, per germline. V lost 6 bases, J lost 4 bases, and 19 bases lay in between.

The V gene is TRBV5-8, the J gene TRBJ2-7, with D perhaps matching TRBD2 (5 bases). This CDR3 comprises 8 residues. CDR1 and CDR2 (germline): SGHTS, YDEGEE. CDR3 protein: CARDEQYF. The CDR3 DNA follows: TGTGCGAGGGACGAGCAGTACTTC.